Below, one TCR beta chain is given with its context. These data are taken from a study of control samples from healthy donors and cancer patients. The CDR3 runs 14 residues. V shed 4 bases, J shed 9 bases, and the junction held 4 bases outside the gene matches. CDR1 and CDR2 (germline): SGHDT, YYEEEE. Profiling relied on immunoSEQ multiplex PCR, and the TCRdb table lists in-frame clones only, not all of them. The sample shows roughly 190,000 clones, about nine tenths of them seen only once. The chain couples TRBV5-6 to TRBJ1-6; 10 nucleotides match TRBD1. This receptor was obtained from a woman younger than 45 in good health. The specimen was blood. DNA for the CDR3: TGTGCCAGCAGCGACAGGGGGCTTTCTTCACCCCTCCACTTT. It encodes CASSDRGLSSPLHF.